This TCR beta chain was documented in a study of blood T cell repertoires in COVID-19. Study at large: Specimens from acute and convalescent COVID-19 originated in the United States, Italy and Spain. Sample material is recorded as cDNA or gDNA derived from T cells, B-cell-depleted T cells, or PBMCs.

In the study's own analysis: The assay estimated nucleated cells by amplifying reference gene primers. Assay: immunoSEQ multiplex PCR; the TCRdb copy retains only in-frame clones and omits some. The V and J calls and clone size were taken over from that table, and D and trimming were inferred from the DNA. This sample has 55,000 to 70,000 clones, with approximately 86% found just once. The TCR comes from a man in his 70s with acute or convalescent COVID-19. Sequencing was done on a sample of peripheral blood.

The DNA for the CDR3 is TGTGCCAGCAGTCGGGATCGGCCACCGCCCCAGCATTTT. Residues: CASSRDRPPPQHF. The chain is built from TRBV27 and TRBJ1-5; D call uncertain. The CDR3 has 13 amino acids. Trimming stripped 5 bases from V and 9 bases from J, with 14 bases between. CDR1 and CDR2 (germline): MNHEY, SMNVEV (reference sequence).